Below are 4 T cell receptor beta chains sequenced from a single sample in a study of beta chain features in type 1 diabetes. Reverse transcription of all isolated RNA meant that expressed TCRB transcripts were sequenced. Method: immunoSEQ multiplex PCR; TCRdb's copy keeps in-frame clones and lacks some. The sample has about 900,000 clones; around a sixth are singletons. The sample taken for sequencing was naive CD4+ T cells from blood. All receptors derive from a woman younger than 30 in good health.

J is TRBJ2-7 and V is TRBV14, with D hard to call. With 3 bases removed from V and 5 bases from J, the gap between germline ends came to 17 bases. Germline-derived CDR1 and CDR2 are SGHDN and FVKESK. The CDR3 runs 15 residues. As DNA, the CDR3 is TGTGCCAGCAGCCACACTACCGGGCCCGAGGACGAGCAGTACTTC. Amino acid sequence: CASSHTTGPEDEQYF.

This chain connects TRBV18 to TRBJ2-3, with TRBD1 as a possible D gene (9 bases). This CDR3 comprises 15 residues. V was trimmed by 4 bases and J by 11 bases, leaving 22 bases between them. Germline values: CDR1 KGHSH, CDR2 LQKENI. The CDR3 DNA sequence: TGTGCCAGCTCACGACACAGGGGGCCGCGGGAGGAGCAGTATTTT. It specifies CASSRHRGPREEQYF.

This clone was counted a few times. The chain recombines TRBV5-1 with TRBJ1-1; 11 bases are a match to TRBD1. V lost 5 bases, J lost 6 bases, and 6 bases stayed unmatched. This CDR3 region has 14 residues. CDR1 and CDR2 from the germline V gene are SGHRS and YFSETQ. CDR3 loop: CASRGGQGAAEAFF. In DNA, the CDR3 is TGCGCCAGCAGGGGTGGACAGGGGGCCGCTGAAGCTTTCTTT.

This clone occurred a few times. V gene TRBV7-3 combines with J gene TRBJ2-7, with 9 bases aligning to TRBD1. The germline gives CDR1 SGHTA, CDR2 FQGTGA. J lost 3 bases, V lost 5 bases, and 2 bases had no gene match. This CDR3 has 13 amino acids. This chain's CDR3 is CASSRDRDYEQYF. The CDR3 coding sequence is TGTGCCAGCAGCCGGGACAGGGACTACGAGCAGTACTTC.